This entry is about one T cell receptor (beta chain). Its antigen is still unknown. The data were taken from a study of blood T cells in healthy people across ages. After removal of 3 bases from V and 6 bases from J, the junction contained 9 bases not matched to a gene. The CDR3 has 14 residues. Germline lookup yields CDR1 DFQATT and CDR2 SNEGSKA (reference sequence). PCR was performed a second time for about 7 to 12 cycles using a sample-barcoded 5' primer and a J-beta primer mix. TCRdb re-called the 5' RACE reads through MiXCR, storing one row per CDR3 protein. The table lists under 2 million distinct CDR3 sequences, about 35% of them singletons. The study's findings and limits: A greater number of naive CD4+ cells and higher diversity distinguished long-lived donors from aged donors.

What was sequenced was blood. This sequence joins TRBV20-1 and TRBJ2-7; 9 nucleotides agree with TRBD1. This receptor was obtained from a woman under 40 in good health. CDR3 in amino acids: CSARRGTGISEQYF. The DNA of the CDR3 is TGCAGTGCTAGGCGAGGGACAGGGATTTCCGAGCAGTACTTC.